The 4 T cell receptor beta chains presented below share a single source sample, sequenced in a study of primary melanoma T cells and metastatic recurrence. Libraries were prepared by immunoSEQ multiplex PCR; TCRdb keeps only in-frame clonotypes and omits some of them. This sample has over a hundred clones, with 75% to 90% found just once. Material: melanoma tumor tissue. Receptor source: a human donor with melanoma.

V and J are TRBV11-3 and TRBJ1-1, with TRBD1 identical over 9 bases. This CDR3 has 20 residues. With 5 bases clipped from V and 1 base from J, the junction kept 20 bases outside the gene matches. Germline V gives CDR1 SGHNT, CDR2 YENEEA. The CDR3 DNA is TGTGCCAGCAGCGAGGAGTACAGGGGGCGTCGGTATGGGGAGAACACTGAAGCTTTCTTT. Protein: CASSEEYRGRRYGENTEAFF.

V gene TRBV19 combines with J gene TRBJ1-2; D perhaps matches TRBD1 (6 bases). V was clipped by 6 bases and J by 7 bases, with 27 bases between them. The V gene's germline CDR1 is LNHDA and CDR2 SQIVND (reference sequence). The CDR3 is 17 amino acids. The CDR3, as DNA: TGTGCCAGTAGAAGAGAAGGGGGGGAGACAGCCTCGGGTGGCTACACCTTC. This codes for CASRREGGETASGGYTF.

This clone was picked up one time. This chain connects TRBV19 to TRBJ2-1; the match to TRBD2 covers 9 bases. CDR3 length equals 13 residues. The V gene end was trimmed by 9 bases and the J gene end by 4 bases; junction bases not matched to a gene: 4. Per the germline V gene, CDR1 is LNHDA and CDR2 is SQIVND (reference sequence). CDR3 coding DNA: TGTGCCAGCGGACTAGCGCGTTACAATGAGCAGTTCTTC. It translates to CASGLARYNEQFF. Together with reference TRBV19 and TRBJ2-1, the CDR3 gives the full variable domain: DGGITQSPKYLFRKEGQNVTLSCEQNLNHDAMYWYRQDPGQGLRLIYYSQIVNDFQKGDIAEGYSVSREKKESFPLTVTSAQKNPTAFYLCASGLARYNEQFFGPGTRLTVL.

This clone was seen only a few times. The rearrangement links TRBV6-8 to TRBJ2-3; D unresolved. The CDR3 runs to 13 residues. Trimming left V 4 bases short and J 2 bases short, with 7 bases between. Germline values: CDR1 MNHGY, CDR2 SAAAGT. In nucleotides, the CDR3 is TGTGCCAGCAGTTCGGATCTCACAGATACGCAGTATTTT. This translates into CASSSDLTDTQYF.